This TCR beta chain was identified in a study of T-cell memory formation after mild COVID-19. Across the whole study: Most TCR clusters belonged to a single donor. Study-level findings and limits: CD4/CD8 balance held among clones contracting day 15 to 85, and later expanders leaned CD4+. CD4+ contracting clones were found mainly in CM and EM, and CD8+ ones in EMRA.

On this clonotype: Its specificity is unknown.

A 5'RACE reaction primed in the constant segment made cDNA libraries of TCR alpha and TCR beta, and these carried sample barcodes and UMIs. TCRdb processed the 5' RACE reads anew with MiXCR; each CDR3 protein has one entry. This table has 200,000 to 250,000 distinct CDR3 sequences, roughly 17% appearing once. From germline, CDR1 is SEHNR and CDR2 FQNEAQ (reference sequence). The CDR3 covers 14 residues. V lost 7 bases to trimming and J lost 7 bases, with 16 bases between them. This clonotype originated in a young man who had mild COVID-19 (a few samples of this study predate the infection). Cell type and time point are not known. Sequencing input: PBMCs or a T cell subset sorted from them (not recorded which). The rearrangement uses TRBV7-9 and TRBJ1-4; TRBD1 might be the D (5 bases). As DNA, the CDR3 is TGTGCCAGCACCGCGGTGGGCGGGGGTGAAAAACTGTTTTTT. Protein product: CASTAVGGGEKLFF.